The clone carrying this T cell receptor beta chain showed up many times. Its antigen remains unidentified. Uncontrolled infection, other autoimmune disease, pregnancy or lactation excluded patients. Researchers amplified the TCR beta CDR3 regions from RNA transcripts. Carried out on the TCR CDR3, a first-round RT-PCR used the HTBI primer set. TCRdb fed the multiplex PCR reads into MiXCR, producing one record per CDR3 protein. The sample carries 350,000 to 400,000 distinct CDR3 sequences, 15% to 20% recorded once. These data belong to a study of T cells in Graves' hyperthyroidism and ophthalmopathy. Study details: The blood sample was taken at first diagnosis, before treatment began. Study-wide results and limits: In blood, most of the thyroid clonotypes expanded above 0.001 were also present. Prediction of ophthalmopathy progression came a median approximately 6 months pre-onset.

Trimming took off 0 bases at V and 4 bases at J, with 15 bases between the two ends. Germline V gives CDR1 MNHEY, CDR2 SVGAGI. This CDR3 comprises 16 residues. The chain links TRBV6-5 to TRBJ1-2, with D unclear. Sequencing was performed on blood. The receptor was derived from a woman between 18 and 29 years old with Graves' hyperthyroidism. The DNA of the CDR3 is TGTGCCAGCAGTTACTCGATTTACGGTGCCCTCTATGGCTACACCTTC. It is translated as CASSYSIYGALYGYTF.